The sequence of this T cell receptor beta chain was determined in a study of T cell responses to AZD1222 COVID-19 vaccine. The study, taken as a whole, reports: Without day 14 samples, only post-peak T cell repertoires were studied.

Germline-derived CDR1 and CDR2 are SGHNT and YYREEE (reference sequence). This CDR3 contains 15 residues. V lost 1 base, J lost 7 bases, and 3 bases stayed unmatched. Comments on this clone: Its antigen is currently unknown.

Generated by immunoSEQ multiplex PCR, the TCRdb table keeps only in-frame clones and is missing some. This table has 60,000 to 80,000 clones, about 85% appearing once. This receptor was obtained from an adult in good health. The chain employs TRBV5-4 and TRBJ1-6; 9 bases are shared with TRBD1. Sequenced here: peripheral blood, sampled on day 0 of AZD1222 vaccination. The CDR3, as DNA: TGTGCCAGCAGCTTGCCGGGACAGGGAAATTCACCCCTCCACTTT. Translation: CASSLPGQGNSPLHF.